This T cell receptor beta chain originates from a study of post-analysis software for immune sequencing data. Sequencing libraries made from TCR beta cDNA carried unique molecular identifiers. Around 500,000 cDNA molecules were recovered from an input of roughly 0.95 to 11 million T cells. TCRdb recomputed calls from the PCR reads with MiXCR, one row per CDR3 protein. The profile shows some 800,000 distinct CDR3 sequences, just over 45% of them singletons. Notes on this clonotype: What it binds is unknown.

Study conclusions and caveats: Comparison of patients with controls showed a handful of TRBV segments more frequent in patients, TRBV5-6, TRBV5-1 and TRBV20-1 among them. People with multiple sclerosis had a significantly lower normalized Chao1 diversity than controls did.

Trimming cost V 5 bases and J 11 bases, with 18 bases left between them. CDR3 length: 13 residues. The origin of this receptor is a girl between 10 and 17 years old with multiple sclerosis. The sample was blood. The V gene is TRBV12-3 or TRBV12-4, the J gene TRBJ2-5; perhaps D is TRBD1 or TRBD2 (5 bases each). For the CDR3, the DNA is TGTGCCAGCAGTCGGGACGGAAACAATGAGCAGTACTTC. Protein: CASSRDGNNEQYF.